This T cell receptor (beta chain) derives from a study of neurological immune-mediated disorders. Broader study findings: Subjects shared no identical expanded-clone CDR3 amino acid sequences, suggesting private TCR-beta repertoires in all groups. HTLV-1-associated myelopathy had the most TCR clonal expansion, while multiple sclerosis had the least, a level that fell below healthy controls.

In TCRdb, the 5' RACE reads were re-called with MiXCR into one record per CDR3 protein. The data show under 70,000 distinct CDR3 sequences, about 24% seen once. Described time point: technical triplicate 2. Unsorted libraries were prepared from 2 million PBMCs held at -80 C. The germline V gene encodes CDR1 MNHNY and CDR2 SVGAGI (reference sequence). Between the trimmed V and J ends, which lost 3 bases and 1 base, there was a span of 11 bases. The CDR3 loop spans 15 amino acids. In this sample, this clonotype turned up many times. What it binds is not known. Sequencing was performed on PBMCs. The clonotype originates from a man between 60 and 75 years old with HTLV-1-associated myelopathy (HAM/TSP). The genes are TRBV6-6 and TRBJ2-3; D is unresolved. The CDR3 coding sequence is TGTGCCAGCAGTTATCTTCAGTTCGGCACAGATACGCAGTATTTT. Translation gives CASSYLQFGTDTQYF.